The rows below give T cell receptor beta chains drawn from one sample of a study of CD4 and CD8 cells across lung adenocarcinoma regions. TCRdb called the PCR reads again in MiXCR, with one record for every CDR3 protein. Here the sample spans some 22,000 distinct CDR3 sequences, 52% being singletons. Sequencing input: CD4+ T cells from the center of a lung tumor. These receptors all stem from a male donor with lung adenocarcinoma. The CD4 and CD8 labels of this study may be unreliable. Both conserved end residues are part of each CDR3. Rows may omit the clone size; those that give it use once, few, many or a size class.

clone_size: medium-sized; j_call: TRBJ2-3; v_call: TRBV6-1; cdr3_aa: CASTNPLSGDTQYF
clone_size: few; j_call: TRBJ2-2; v_call: TRBV6-5; cdr3_aa: CASRLQSGITGTLYF
clone_size: few; j_call: TRBJ2-1; v_call: TRBV6-1; cdr3_aa: CASSPPIYNEQFF
clone_size: .; j_call: TRBJ2-5; v_call: TRBV10-3; cdr3_aa: CAGRGGTAQETQYF
clone_size: .; j_call: TRBJ2-5; v_call: TRBV7-9; cdr3_aa: CASSYWGTGEGFGGRDQETQYF
clone_size: .; j_call: TRBJ2-1; v_call: TRBV10-3; cdr3_aa: CAISPGLAGDNEQFF
clone_size: .; j_call: .; v_call: TRBV5-1; cdr3_aa: CASSVAGGGGGLDTQYF
clone_size: .; j_call: TRBJ2-3; v_call: TRBV6-1; cdr3_aa: CASRLQAGSPEAQYF
clone_size: few; j_call: TRBJ2-3; v_call: TRBV6-1; cdr3_aa: CASSDFGWDTQYF
clone_size: many; j_call: TRBJ1-2; v_call: TRBV6-1; cdr3_aa: CASSEPPGFGYTF
clone_size: .; j_call: TRBJ2-2; v_call: TRBV6-1; cdr3_aa: CASSGAGGPDGELFF
clone_size: .; j_call: TRBJ2-3; v_call: TRBV6-5; cdr3_aa: CASRLQSVSTEKQYF
clone_size: .; j_call: TRBJ2-3; v_call: TRBV20-1; cdr3_aa: CSAMVGLSITDTQYF
clone_size: few; j_call: TRBJ2-3; v_call: TRBV5-1; cdr3_aa: CASSWSEPTDTQYF
clone_size: few; j_call: TRBJ2-3; v_call: TRBV6-1; cdr3_aa: CASSERTGTDTQYF
clone_size: .; j_call: TRBJ2-5; v_call: TRBV6-1; cdr3_aa: CGRGHGEGDTETQYF
clone_size: .; j_call: TRBJ2-7; v_call: TRBV6-1; cdr3_aa: CASRDRTGSSYEQYF
clone_size: .; j_call: TRBJ2-3; v_call: TRBV7-6; cdr3_aa: CASSLGGWGSGSKDIQYF
clone_size: .; j_call: TRBJ2-3; v_call: TRBV6-1; cdr3_aa: CASVSRGIGKDTQYF
clone_size: once; j_call: TRBJ2-1; v_call: TRBV28; cdr3_aa: CASRGLQAGRSDEQFF
clone_size: .; j_call: TRBJ1-2; v_call: TRBV6-5; cdr3_aa: CASSYDRAPYGYTF
clone_size: few; j_call: .; v_call: TRBV4-1; cdr3_aa: CASSQPEATGTYEQYF